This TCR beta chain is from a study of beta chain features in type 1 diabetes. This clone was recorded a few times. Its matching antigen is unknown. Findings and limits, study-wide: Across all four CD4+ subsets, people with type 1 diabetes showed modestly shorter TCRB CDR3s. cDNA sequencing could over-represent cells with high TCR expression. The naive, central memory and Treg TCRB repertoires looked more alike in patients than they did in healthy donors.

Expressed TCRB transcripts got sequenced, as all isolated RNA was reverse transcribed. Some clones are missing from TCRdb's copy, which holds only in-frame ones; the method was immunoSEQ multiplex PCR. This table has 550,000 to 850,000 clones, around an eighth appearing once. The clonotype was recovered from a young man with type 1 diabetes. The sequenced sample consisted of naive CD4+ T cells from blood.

The CDR3 here is CASSLEPGQGQYGYTF. DNA for the CDR3: TGTGCCAGCAGCTTGGAGCCGGGACAGGGACAGTATGGCTACACCTTC. J is TRBJ1-2 and V is TRBV5-6, with 9 bases matching TRBD1. The CDR3 spans 16 residues. Germline-derived CDR1 and CDR2 are SGHDT and YYEEEE. The V segment lost 0 bases and the J segment 5 bases; nucleotides outside the gene matches: 8.